The clone carrying this T cell receptor beta chain showed up just a few times. Its antigen is not identified. The sample is drawn from a study of T cell responses to AZD1222 COVID-19 vaccine. General study findings and limits: White British donors predominated, females outnumbered males, and clonal diversity was possibly underestimated. As reported, nearly half of all spike-specific TCRs target variant regions that are unmutated.

Analysis merged second doses at about 4 or about 12 weeks. The CDR3 covers 11 residues. The V end was cut by 5 bases, the J end by 5 bases, with 7 bases between. CDR1 and CDR2 from the germline V gene are SEHNR and FQNEAQ (reference sequence). TCRdb's table, derived via immunoSEQ multiplex PCR, lists solely in-frame clones and lacks some. The sample shows some 200,000 clones, approximately 90% of them seen only once. This sequence originates from an adult who received the AZD1222 COVID-19 vaccine. The specimen was peripheral blood, collected 28 days after the second AZD1222 dose. The gene calls are TRBV7-9 and TRBJ2-7; the D gene is possibly TRBD1 (6 bases). In nucleotides, the CDR3 is TGTGCCAGCAGCCGGACAGACGAGCAGTACTTC. Amino acid sequence: CASSRTDEQYF.